These 32 T cell receptor beta chains were all obtained from the same sample, sequenced in a study of control samples from healthy donors and cancer patients. Method: immunoSEQ multiplex PCR; TCRdb's copy keeps in-frame clones and lacks some. Of roughly 160,000 clones listed, 85% to 90% are singletons. The sequenced sample was blood. The receptor source for this set is a woman in her 30s in good health.

Comment on this clone: At one boundary the junction diverges from the germline segment, which might be a read error. V usage is TRBV10-3 and J usage is TRBJ2-5; 9 bases line up with TRBD1. This CDR3 spans 16 amino acids. Germline CDR1 ENHRY, CDR2 SYGVKD. DNA for the CDR3: TGTGCCATCAGTAACCAAATCGGACAGGGGCAAGCGACCCAGTACTTC. The encoded protein is CAISNQIGQGQATQYF.

V usage is TRBV24-1 and J usage is TRBJ2-1, with D tentatively TRBD1 or TRBD2 (5 bases each). V lost 4 bases, J lost 8 bases, and 20 bases lay in between. Germline assignment: CDR1 KGHDR and CDR2 SFDVKD. The CDR3 loop spans 16 amino acids. The CDR3 protein is CATSDPTRGDGHEQFF. DNA for the CDR3: TGTGCCACCAGTGACCCCACTAGAGGGGACGGGCATGAGCAGTTCTTC.

The chain employs TRBV10-3 and TRBJ1-1, with D hard to call. V was pared by 9 bases and J by 1 base, with 9 bases between. Per germline, CDR1 ENHRY and CDR2 SYGVKD. The CDR3 has 12 residues. CDR3 nucleotides: TGTGCCATTTTTGCGGAGAACACTGAAGCTTTCTTT. It specifies CAIFAENTEAFF.

This chain uses TRBV14 with TRBJ2-3; D ambiguous. This CDR3 has 15 amino acids. V lost 0 bases, J lost 0 bases, and 7 bases lay in between. Looked up from germline, CDR1 is SGHDN and CDR2 is FVKESK. This CDR3 is CASSQDLGSTDTQYF. DNA of the CDR3: TGTGCCAGCAGCCAAGATTTAGGGAGCACAGATACGCAGTATTTT. The full variable domain, with the rest looked up from reference TRBV14 and TRBJ2-3, is EAGVTQFPSHSVIEKGQTVTLRCDPISGHDNLYWYRRVMGKEIKFLLHFVKESKQDESGMPNNRFLAERTGGTYSTLKVQPAELEDSGVYFCASSQDLGSTDTQYFGPGTRLTVL.

This chain connects TRBV10-3 to TRBJ2-5, with D perhaps TRBD1 or TRBD2 (5 bases each). V was pared by 10 bases and J by 5 bases, with 14 bases between. Germline V CDR1 and CDR2: ENHRY, SYGVKD. This CDR3 contains 12 residues. DNA for the CDR3: TGTGCCACCGCCCGGGGCTTGGAGACCCAGTACTTC. It codes for CATARGLETQYF.

In its sample, this clone was seen once. The chain has TRBV2 and TRBJ1-5; perhaps TRBD1 as D (5 bases). The length of the CDR3 is 15 residues. Germline V gives CDR1 SNHLY, CDR2 FYNNEI. The V end was cut by 3 bases, the J end by 3 bases, with 12 bases between. In DNA form, the CDR3 reads TGTGCCAGCAGTGACCCCCCAGGGTACAATCAGCCCCAGCATTTT. It is translated as CASSDPPGYNQPQHF.

This chain joins TRBV4-2 and TRBJ1-5; 11 positions agree with TRBD1. This CDR3 is 20 amino acids long. Germline V CDR1 and CDR2: LGHNA, YNFKEQ. V dropped 1 base and J dropped 0; count of bases not matched to a gene: 11. CDR3 region: CASSQVGGTGGLRSNQPQHF. The DNA for the CDR3 is TGTGCCAGCAGCCAAGTCGGCGGGACAGGGGGGTTACGTAGCAATCAGCCCCAGCATTTT.

The CDR3 sequence: CASSPSSGGTDTQYF. In DNA form, the CDR3 reads TGTGCCAGCAGCCCCTCCAGCGGGGGGACAGATACGCAGTATTTT. This chain joins TRBV3-1 (or the pseudogene TRBV3-2) and TRBJ2-3; 9 bases match TRBD2. Germline CDR1 and CDR2: LGHDT and YNNKEL (reference sequence). CDR3 size: 15 residues. The trim removed 4 bases at V and 3 bases at J, leaving 5 bases unmatched.

This chain connects TRBV12-3 or TRBV12-4 to TRBJ1-2, with no clear D. V shed 6 bases and J shed 4 bases, with 9 bases lying between them. The CDR3 loop spans 12 amino acids. Here the CDR3 DNA reads TGTGCCAGCAGCCCGACAAGCTATGGCTACACCTTC. Its protein is CASSPTSYGYTF.

This clone was detected once. The chain uses TRBV19 and TRBJ1-4; D is ambiguous. V shed 5 bases and J shed 10 bases, with 11 bases lying between them. CDR3 length equals 12 residues. Per the germline V gene, CDR1 is LNHDA and CDR2 is SQIVND (reference sequence). As DNA, the CDR3 is TGTGCCAGTAGTGACCGCCCGGGAAAACTGTTTTTT. Residues: CASSDRPGKLFF.

The rearrangement links TRBV5-1 to TRBJ2-2; 12 bases are a match to TRBD2. V was clipped by 4 bases and J by 7 bases; unmatched bases: 11. The CDR3 consists of 17 residues. Germline V gene sequence: CDR1 SGHRS, CDR2 YFSETQ. The CDR3 DNA sequence: TGCGCCAGCAGCCCCCTAACTAGCGGGAGGAGCAACGGGGAGCTGTTTTTT. Translating gives CASSPLTSGRSNGELFF.

The V call is TRBV28, the J call TRBJ2-5; D not certain. The V end was cut by 6 bases, the J end by 6 bases, with 23 bases between. CDR1 MDHEN and CDR2 SYDVKM come from the germline V gene. The CDR3 consists of 16 residues. CDR3 DNA: TGTGCCAGCAGCCCCCGCAGCGTGGGGTCTTTTCAGACCCAGTACTTC. It yields the protein CASSPRSVGSFQTQYF. The full variable domain, in which reference TRBV28 and TRBJ2-5 provide the parts outside the CDR3, is DVKVTQSSRYLVKRTGEKVFLECVQDMDHENMFWYRQDPGLGLRLIYFSYDVKMKEKGDIPEGYSVSREKKERFSLILESASTNQTSMYLCASSPRSVGSFQTQYFGPGTRLLVL.

This chain links TRBV6-6 with TRBJ1-1; 8 bases are shared with TRBD1. This CDR3 region has 12 residues. J gave up 1 base and V 8 bases, and 0 bases lay outside the gene matches. Germline values: CDR1 MNHNY, CDR2 SVGAGI (reference sequence). In nucleotides, the CDR3 is TGTGCCAGCGGGACAGGGAACACTGAAGCTTTCTTT. Its protein is CASGTGNTEAFF.

The chain uses TRBV29-1 and TRBJ2-5; D not resolved. CDR3 length equals 9 residues. Trimming pared 8 bases from V and 3 bases from J, leaving 4 bases between. Per germline, CDR1 SQVTM and CDR2 ANQGSEA. The CDR3 DNA sequence: TGCAGCCCTAAAGAGACCCAGTACTTC. This codes for CSPKETQYF.

This rearrangement joins TRBV27 to TRBJ1-4; D unresolved. The germline V gene has CDR1 MNHEY and CDR2 SMNVEV (reference sequence). V lost 3 bases and J lost 7, with 6 bases in between. CDR3 length equals 12 residues. The CDR3 sequence: CASSLNGEKLFF. CDR3 DNA: TGTGCCAGCAGTTTGAACGGTGAAAAACTGTTTTTT. Combining the CDR3 with reference TRBV27 and TRBJ1-4 gives the whole variable domain EAQVTQNPRYLITVTGKKLTVTCSQNMNHEYMSWYRQDPGLGLRQIYYSMNVEVTDKGDVPEGYKVSRKEKRNFPLILESPSPNQTSLYFCASSLNGEKLFFGSGTQLSVL.

This rearrangement joins TRBV9 to TRBJ2-3; a possible D gene is TRBD2 (6 bases). The CDR3 has 15 residues. Trimming removed 0 bases from V and 5 bases from J, with 13 bases in between. CDR1 SGDLS and CDR2 YYNGEE come from the germline V gene. DNA for the CDR3: TGTGCCAGCAGCGTAGGGGACTCTCTAGGAGATACGCAGTATTTT. Translating gives CASSVGDSLGDTQYF.

The J gene is TRBJ1-5, the V gene TRBV16; D remains ambiguous. V lost 2 bases, J lost 4 bases, and 6 bases lay in between. CDR1 is KGHSY and CDR2 is FQNENV in the germline V gene. The CDR3 length is 13 residues. This chain's CDR3 is CASSQARNQPQHF. DNA for the CDR3: TGTGCCAGCAGCCAAGCCAGGAATCAGCCCCAGCATTTT.

The V gene is TRBV6-5, the J gene TRBJ2-1; perhaps TRBD2 as D (6 bases). The CDR3 is 14 residues long. Germline V lookup: CDR1 MNHEY, CDR2 SVGAGI. Trimming shortened V by 6 bases and J by 8 bases, and 17 bases separated the two germline ends. The DNA of the CDR3 is TGTGCCAGCAGCGGGAGTGGGAGTGGCGATGAGCAGTTCTTC. As protein: CASSGSGSGDEQFF.

The rearrangement uses TRBV13 and TRBJ2-2; 9 bases match TRBD1. The CDR3 consists of 18 residues. Germline loops: CDR1 PRHDT, CDR2 FYEKMQ (reference sequence). V lost 6 bases to trimming and J lost 4 bases; unmatched junction nucleotides: 15. The CDR3 region is CASREQGAWSGGTGELFF. In nucleotides, the CDR3 is TGTGCCAGCAGAGAACAGGGGGCATGGTCCGGGGGCACCGGGGAGCTGTTTTTT.

V and J are TRBV30 and TRBJ1-1; D gene unclear. The germline V and J ends were trimmed by 2 bases and 5 bases, with 9 bases remaining between them. Germline V CDR1 and CDR2: GTSNPN, SVGIG (reference sequence). The CDR3 extends over 12 amino acids. DNA for the CDR3: TGTGCCTGGAGTTACGGACTTACTGAAGCTTTCTTT. Protein product: CAWSYGLTEAFF.

This chain's CDR3 is CASSSYTVTSTDTQYF. The CDR3 bases are TGTGCCAGCAGCTCCTACACGGTTACTAGCACAGATACGCAGTATTTT. J is TRBJ2-3 and V is TRBV7-9; no clear D. CDR3 length: 16 residues. CDR1 is SEHNR and CDR2 is FQNEAQ in the germline V gene (reference sequence). Deletions cut 4 bases from V and 0 bases from J, with 14 bases between. Filled out from reference TRBV7-9 and TRBJ2-3, the complete variable domain reads DTGVSQNPRHKITKRGQNVTFRCDPISEHNRLYWYRQTLGQGPEFLTYFQNEAQLEKSRLLSDRFSAERPKGSFSTLEIQRTEQGDSAMYLCASSSYTVTSTDTQYFGPGTRLTVL.

The genes are TRBV5-1 and TRBJ2-3; possibly TRBD1 for D (6 bases). Trimming removed 0 bases at V and 5 bases at J, with 13 bases between. Germline assignment: CDR1 SGHRS and CDR2 YFSETQ. The CDR3 sequence is 15 residues long. The CDR3 DNA reads as TGCGCCAGCAGCTTGGGGGCAGGGGCGGTAGATACGCAGTATTTT. Protein: CASSLGAGAVDTQYF.

V usage is TRBV5-8 and J usage is TRBJ2-3, with D unclear. The V end lost 1 base, the J end lost 3 bases, and 6 bases lay between the germline ends. Germline CDR1 SGHTS, CDR2 YDEGEE. The CDR3 extends over 13 amino acids. The CDR3 is CASSLFETDTQYF. CDR3 nucleotide sequence: TGTGCCAGCAGCTTGTTTGAGACAGATACGCAGTATTTT.

The chain employs TRBV2 and TRBJ2-5; D is perhaps TRBD1 or TRBD2 (5 bases each). Germline-derived CDR1 and CDR2 are SNHLY and FYNNEI. The germline V and J ends were trimmed by 8 bases and 5 bases, with 9 bases remaining between them. This CDR3 contains 11 residues. CDR3 sequence: CASSWGETQYF. The CDR3 DNA is TGTGCCAGCTCCTGGGGGGAGACCCAGTACTTC. Complete variable domain (other parts from reference TRBV2 and TRBJ2-5): EPEVTQTPSHQVTQMGQEVILRCVPISNHLYFYWYRQILGQKVEFLVSFYNNEISEKSEIFDDQFSVERPDGSNFTLKIRSTKLEDSAMYFCASSWGETQYFGPGTRLLVL.

For this clone: A junction end diverges from the germline sequence, so it may reflect a read error. The rearrangement links TRBV7-7 to TRBJ2-7; D perhaps matches TRBD1 (5 bases). Germline CDR1 is SSHAT and CDR2 is FNYEAQ (reference sequence). CDR3 size: 15 residues. CDR3 bases: TGTGCTAGCAGCCAGGGCGCAGGCGACTCCCACGAGCAGTACTTC. This translates into CASSQGAGDSHEQYF.

The V gene is TRBV18, the J gene TRBJ1-2; D is ambiguous. Between the trimmed V and J ends, which lost 2 bases and 4 bases, there was a span of 14 bases. Germline values: CDR1 KGHSH, CDR2 LQKENI. This CDR3 region has 15 residues. The CDR3 DNA follows: TGTGCCAGCTCACCAGGCCAGACCGACATCTATGGCTACACCTTC. Its translation is CASSPGQTDIYGYTF.

The chain couples TRBV7-8 to TRBJ2-2, with D possibly matching TRBD1 (7 bases). Trimming left V 2 bases short and J 8 bases short, with 15 bases between. This CDR3 has 15 amino acids. Germline values: CDR1 SGHVS, CDR2 FQNEAQ. The CDR3 DNA follows: TGTGCCAGCAGCTTATTGGCCAGGGGGGAGGGGGAGCTGTTTTTT. Protein sequence: CASSLLARGEGELFF.

The chain recombines TRBV29-1 with TRBJ2-1, with a weak D call TRBD2 (6 bases). Trimming left V 7 bases short and J 9 bases short, with 10 bases between. Germline CDR1 SQVTM, CDR2 ANQGSEA. This CDR3 contains 10 residues. This CDR3 reads CSGDGGEQFF. CDR3 DNA sequence: TGCAGCGGGGACGGGGGTGAGCAGTTCTTC.

The chain joins TRBV13 to TRBJ1-1; the match to TRBD1 covers 7 bases. Germline-derived CDR1 and CDR2 are PRHDT and FYEKMQ (reference sequence). The CDR3 spans 16 residues. J was trimmed by 4 bases and V by 5 bases; bases with no gene match: 13. In nucleotides, the CDR3 is TGTGCCAGCAGCCGGGGACAGAGGGCCATTGGCACTGAAGCTTTCTTT. It specifies CASSRGQRAIGTEAFF.

The gene calls are TRBV2 and TRBJ1-2; D is perhaps TRBD1 (5 bases). The V gene's germline CDR1 is SNHLY and CDR2 FYNNEI. The ends were cut back, 6 bases at V and 2 bases at J, with 10 bases in the middle. The CDR3 is made up of 13 amino acids. The CDR3, as DNA: TGTGCCAGCAGGGTTGGGGGGAACTATGGCTACACCTTC. Encoded protein: CASRVGGNYGYTF. The full variable domain, its missing parts supplied by reference TRBV2 and TRBJ1-2, is EPEVTQTPSHQVTQMGQEVILRCVPISNHLYFYWYRQILGQKVEFLVSFYNNEISEKSEIFDDQFSVERPDGSNFTLKIRSTKLEDSAMYFCASRVGGNYGYTFGSGTRLTVV.

This chain links TRBV5-1 with TRBJ1-1; D perhaps matches TRBD1 (6 bases). This CDR3 is 13 amino acids long. V was cut by 5 bases and J by 6 bases, with 14 bases left in between. Germline V CDR1 and CDR2: SGHRS, YFSETQ. The CDR3 protein is CASRLRGGPEAFF. The CDR3 coding sequence is TGCGCCAGCAGATTGAGGGGGGGTCCTGAAGCTTTCTTT.

V usage is TRBV15 and J usage is TRBJ2-1, with D perhaps being TRBD1 or TRBD2 (5 bases each). CDR1 is LNHNV and CDR2 is YYDKDF in the germline V gene (reference sequence). The CDR3 loop spans 16 amino acids. The V gene lost 4 bases and the J gene lost 3 bases, with 16 bases spanning the gap. The CDR3 sequence: CATSKSRDRYYNEQFF. The CDR3 DNA reads TGTGCCACCAGCAAAAGCCGGGACCGATACTACAATGAGCAGTTCTTC.